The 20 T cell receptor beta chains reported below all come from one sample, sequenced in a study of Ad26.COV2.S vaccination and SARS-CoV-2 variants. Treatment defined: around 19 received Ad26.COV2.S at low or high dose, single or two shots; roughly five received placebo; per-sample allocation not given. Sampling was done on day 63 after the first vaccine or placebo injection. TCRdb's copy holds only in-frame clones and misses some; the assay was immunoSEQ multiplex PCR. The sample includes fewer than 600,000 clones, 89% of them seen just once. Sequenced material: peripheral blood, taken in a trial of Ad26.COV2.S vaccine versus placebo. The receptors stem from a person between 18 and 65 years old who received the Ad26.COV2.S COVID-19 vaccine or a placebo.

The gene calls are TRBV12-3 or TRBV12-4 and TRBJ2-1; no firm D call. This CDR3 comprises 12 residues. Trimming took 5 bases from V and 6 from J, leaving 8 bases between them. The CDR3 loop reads CASSPGPNEQFF. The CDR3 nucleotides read TGTGCCAGCAGTCCGGGCCCCAATGAGCAGTTCTTC.

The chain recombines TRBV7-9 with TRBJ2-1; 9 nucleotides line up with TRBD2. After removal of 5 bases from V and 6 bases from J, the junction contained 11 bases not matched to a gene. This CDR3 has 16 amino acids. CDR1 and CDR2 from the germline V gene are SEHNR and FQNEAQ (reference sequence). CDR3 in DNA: TGTGCCAGCAGCAAGTCGACTAGCGGAAAAATCAATGAGCAGTTCTTC. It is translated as CASSKSTSGKINEQFF.

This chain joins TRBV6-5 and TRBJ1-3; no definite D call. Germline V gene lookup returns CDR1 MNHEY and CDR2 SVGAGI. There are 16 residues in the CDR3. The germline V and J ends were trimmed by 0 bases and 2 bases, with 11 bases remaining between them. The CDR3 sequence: CASSYSVEPTGNTIYF. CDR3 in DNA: TGTGCCAGCAGTTACTCTGTGGAACCGACTGGAAACACCATATATTTT.

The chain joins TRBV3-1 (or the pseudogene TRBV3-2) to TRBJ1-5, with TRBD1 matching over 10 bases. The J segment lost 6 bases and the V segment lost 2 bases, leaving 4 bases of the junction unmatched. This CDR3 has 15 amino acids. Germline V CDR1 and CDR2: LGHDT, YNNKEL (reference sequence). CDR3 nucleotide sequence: TGTGCCAGCAGCCAATGGGGGGACAGGGGTCAGCCCCAGCATTTT. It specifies CASSQWGDRGQPQHF.

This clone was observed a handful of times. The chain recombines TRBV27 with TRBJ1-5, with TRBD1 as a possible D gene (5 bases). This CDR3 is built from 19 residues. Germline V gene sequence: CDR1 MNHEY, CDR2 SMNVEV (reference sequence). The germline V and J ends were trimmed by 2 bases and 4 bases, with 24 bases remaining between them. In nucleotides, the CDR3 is TGTGCCAGCAGTTTACGGGGGGTAATAGACCCCCTGGGGAATCAGCCCCAGCATTTT. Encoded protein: CASSLRGVIDPLGNQPQHF.

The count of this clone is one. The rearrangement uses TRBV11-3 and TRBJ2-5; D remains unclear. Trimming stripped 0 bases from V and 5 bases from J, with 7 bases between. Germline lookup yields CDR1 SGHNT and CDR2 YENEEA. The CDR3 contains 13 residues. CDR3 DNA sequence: TGTGCCAGCAGCTTAGAACAAGGGGAGACCCAGTACTTC. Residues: CASSLEQGETQYF.

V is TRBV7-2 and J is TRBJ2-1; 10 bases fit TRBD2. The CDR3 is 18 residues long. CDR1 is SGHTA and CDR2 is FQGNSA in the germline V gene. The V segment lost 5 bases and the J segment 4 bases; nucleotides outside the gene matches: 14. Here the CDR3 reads CASSGQVAGGNLYNEQFF. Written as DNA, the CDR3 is TGTGCCAGCAGCGGTCAGGTAGCGGGGGGAAACCTTTACAATGAGCAGTTCTTC.

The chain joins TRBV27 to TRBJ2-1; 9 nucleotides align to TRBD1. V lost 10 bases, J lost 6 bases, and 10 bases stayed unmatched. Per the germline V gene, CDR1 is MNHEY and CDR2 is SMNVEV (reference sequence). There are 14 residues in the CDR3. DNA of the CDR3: TGTGCCACAACCAGGACAGGGGACCCCAATGAGCAGTTCTTC. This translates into CATTRTGDPNEQFF.

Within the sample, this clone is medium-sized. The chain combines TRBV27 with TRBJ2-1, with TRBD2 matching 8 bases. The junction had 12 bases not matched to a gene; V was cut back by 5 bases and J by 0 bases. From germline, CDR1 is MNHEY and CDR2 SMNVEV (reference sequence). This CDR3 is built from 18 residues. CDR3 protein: CASSPATSVDFSYNEQFF. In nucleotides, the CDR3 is TGTGCCAGCAGTCCGGCGACTAGCGTAGATTTCTCCTACAATGAGCAGTTCTTC.

CDR3: CASSNAGTGGSGYTF. Here the CDR3 DNA reads TGTGCCAGCAGCAACGCCGGGACAGGGGGTTCTGGCTACACCTTC. The chain has TRBV7-2 and TRBJ1-2, with TRBD1 matching 11 bases. Trimming took 5 bases from V and 7 from J; bases not matched to a gene: 9. Germline V gene sequence: CDR1 SGHTA, CDR2 FQGNSA. The CDR3 sequence is 15 residues long.

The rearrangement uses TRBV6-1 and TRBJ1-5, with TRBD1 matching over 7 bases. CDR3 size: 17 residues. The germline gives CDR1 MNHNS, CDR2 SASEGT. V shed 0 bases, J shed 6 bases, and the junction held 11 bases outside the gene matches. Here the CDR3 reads CASSEAGGSGLGQPQHF. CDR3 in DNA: TGTGCCAGCAGTGAAGCAGGGGGCTCCGGGTTGGGTCAGCCCCAGCATTTT.

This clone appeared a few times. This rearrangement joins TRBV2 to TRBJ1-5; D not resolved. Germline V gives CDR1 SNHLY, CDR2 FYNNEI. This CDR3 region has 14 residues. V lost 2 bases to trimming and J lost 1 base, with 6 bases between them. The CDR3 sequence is CASSETDSNQPQHF. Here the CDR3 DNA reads TGTGCCAGCAGTGAAACGGACAGCAATCAGCCCCAGCATTTT. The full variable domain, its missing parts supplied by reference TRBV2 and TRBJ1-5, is EPEVTQTPSHQVTQMGQEVILRCVPISNHLYFYWYRQILGQKVEFLVSFYNNEISEKSEIFDDQFSVERPDGSNFTLKIRSTKLEDSAMYFCASSETDSNQPQHFGDGTRLSIL.

In DNA, the CDR3 is TGTGCCAGCAGCCAAGCGGGGGGCACAGATACGCAGTATTTT. It codes for CASSQAGGTDTQYF. J is TRBJ2-3 and V is TRBV3-1 (or the pseudogene TRBV3-2), with D perhaps TRBD2 (6 bases). This CDR3 comprises 14 residues. Trimming took 1 base from V and 1 from J, leaving 6 bases between them. Germline assignment: CDR1 LGHDT and CDR2 YNNKEL (reference sequence).

The CDR3 DNA sequence: TGTGCCAGCAGCTTAGACAGAGACAACTATGGCTACACCTTC. Translation: CASSLDRDNYGYTF. V usage is TRBV7-9 and J usage is TRBJ1-2, with D hard to call. The germline V and J ends were trimmed by 1 base and 2 bases, with 8 bases remaining between them. Germline V lookup: CDR1 SEHNR, CDR2 FQNEAQ (reference sequence). This CDR3 is built from 14 residues. Looking up the rest from reference TRBV7-9 and TRBJ1-2 gives the full variable domain: DTGVSQNPRHKITKRGQNVTFRCDPISEHNRLYWYRQTLGQGPEFLTYFQNEAQLEKSRLLSDRFSAERPKGSFSTLEIQRTEQGDSAMYLCASSLDRDNYGYTFGSGTRLTVV.

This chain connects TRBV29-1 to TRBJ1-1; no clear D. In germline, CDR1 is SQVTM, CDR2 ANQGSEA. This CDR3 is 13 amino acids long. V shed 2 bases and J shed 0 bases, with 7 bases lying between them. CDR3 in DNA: TGCAGCGTTGAACAGATGTTGAACACTGAAGCTTTCTTT. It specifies CSVEQMLNTEAFF.

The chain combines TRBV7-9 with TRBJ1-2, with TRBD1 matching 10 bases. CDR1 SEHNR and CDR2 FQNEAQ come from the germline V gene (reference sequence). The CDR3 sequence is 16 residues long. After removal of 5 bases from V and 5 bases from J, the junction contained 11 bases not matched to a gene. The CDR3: CASSQTGQGLGYGYTF. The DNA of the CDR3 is TGTGCCAGCAGCCAGACGGGACAGGGGTTGGGATATGGCTACACCTTC.

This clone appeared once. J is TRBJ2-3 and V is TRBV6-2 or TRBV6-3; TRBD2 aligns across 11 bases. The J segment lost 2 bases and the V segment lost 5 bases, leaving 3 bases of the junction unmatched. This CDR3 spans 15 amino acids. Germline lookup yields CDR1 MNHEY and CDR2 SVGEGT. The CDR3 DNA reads TGTGCCAGCAGTGGGACTAGCGGAGACACAGATACGCAGTATTTT. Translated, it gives CASSGTSGDTDTQYF.

This CDR3 is CASSRDGDTDTQYF. The CDR3 nucleotides are TGCGCCAGCAGCCGGGACGGGGACACAGATACGCAGTATTTT. The chain links TRBV10-1 to TRBJ2-3; D possibly uses TRBD1 or TRBD2 (5 bases each). V was trimmed by 6 bases and J by 2 bases, leaving 12 bases between them. The germline gives CDR1 WNHNN, CDR2 SYGVQD (reference sequence). This CDR3 region has 14 residues.

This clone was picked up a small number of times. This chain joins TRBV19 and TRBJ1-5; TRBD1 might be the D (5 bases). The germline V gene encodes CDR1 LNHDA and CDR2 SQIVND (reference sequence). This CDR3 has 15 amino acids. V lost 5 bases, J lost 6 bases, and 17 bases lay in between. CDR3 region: CASSANGGEVQPQHF. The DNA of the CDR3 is TGTGCCAGTAGTGCCAATGGGGGGGAGGTTCAGCCCCAGCATTTT.

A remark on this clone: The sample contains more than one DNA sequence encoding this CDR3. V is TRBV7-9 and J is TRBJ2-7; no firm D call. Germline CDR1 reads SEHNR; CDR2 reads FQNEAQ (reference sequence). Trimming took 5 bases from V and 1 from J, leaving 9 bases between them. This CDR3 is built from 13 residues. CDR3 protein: CASSLTESYEQYF. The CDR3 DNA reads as TGTGCCAGCAGCCTCACCGAATCCTACGAGCAGTACTTC.